This T cell receptor (beta chain) was recovered during a study of T cell changes during pregnancy in multiple sclerosis. This clone came up a few times. The method was immunoSEQ multiplex PCR; TCRdb's version includes in-frame clones alone and lacks a portion of them. The sample contains about 80,000 clones, about 91% of which appear only once. Trimming cost V 2 bases and J 8 bases, with 15 bases left between them. Germline V CDR1 and CDR2: SQVTM, ANQGSEA. This CDR3 is 13 amino acids long. Here the sequenced sample was peripheral blood, taken before pregnancy. This TCR was sampled from a female donor with multiple sclerosis, enrolled in a pregnancy study. The V call is TRBV29-1, the J call TRBJ1-1; TRBD1 might be the D (5 bases). Here the CDR3 DNA reads TGCAGCGTTGAACTTCGGGGGTCGGGGGAAGCTTTCTTT. This gives the protein CSVELRGSGEAFF.